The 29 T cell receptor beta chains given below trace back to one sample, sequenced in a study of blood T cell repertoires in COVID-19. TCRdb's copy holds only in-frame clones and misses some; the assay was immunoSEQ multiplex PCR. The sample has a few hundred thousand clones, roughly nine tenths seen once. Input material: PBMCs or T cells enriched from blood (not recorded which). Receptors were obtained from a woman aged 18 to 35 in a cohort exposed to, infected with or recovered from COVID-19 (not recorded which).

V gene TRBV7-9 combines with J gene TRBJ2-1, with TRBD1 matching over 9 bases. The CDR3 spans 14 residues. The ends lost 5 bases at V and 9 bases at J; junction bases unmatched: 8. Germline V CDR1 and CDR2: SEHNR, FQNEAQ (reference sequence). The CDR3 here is CASSPGDRVAEQFF. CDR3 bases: TGTGCCAGCAGCCCTGGGGACAGGGTGGCTGAGCAGTTCTTC.

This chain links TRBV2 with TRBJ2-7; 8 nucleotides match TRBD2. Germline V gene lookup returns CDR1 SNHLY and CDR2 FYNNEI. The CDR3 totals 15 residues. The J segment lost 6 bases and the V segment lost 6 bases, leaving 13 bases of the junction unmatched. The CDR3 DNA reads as TGTGCCAGCAGGAGCGGGGGCGAGATCGGTGGCGAGCAGTACTTC. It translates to CASRSGGEIGGEQYF. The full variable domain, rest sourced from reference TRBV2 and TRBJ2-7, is EPEVTQTPSHQVTQMGQEVILRCVPISNHLYFYWYRQILGQKVEFLVSFYNNEISEKSEIFDDQFSVERPDGSNFTLKIRSTKLEDSAMYFCASRSGGEIGGEQYFGPGTRLTVT.

The DNA for the CDR3 is TGTGCCATCGCGGACAGGGCCTTTAATCAGCCCCAGCATTTT. Translated: CAIADRAFNQPQHF. This sequence joins TRBV6-6 and TRBJ1-5; 8 positions match TRBD1. The CDR3 loop spans 14 amino acids. V lost 10 bases, J lost 4 bases, and 9 bases stayed unmatched. Germline V CDR1 and CDR2: MNHNY, SVGAGI (reference sequence).

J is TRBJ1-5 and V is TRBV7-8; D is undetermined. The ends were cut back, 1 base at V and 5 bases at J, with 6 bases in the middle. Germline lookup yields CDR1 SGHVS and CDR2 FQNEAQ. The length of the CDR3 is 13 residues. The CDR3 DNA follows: TGTGCCAGCAGCTTAGGCGGTTATCAGCCCCAGCATTTT. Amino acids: CASSLGGYQPQHF.

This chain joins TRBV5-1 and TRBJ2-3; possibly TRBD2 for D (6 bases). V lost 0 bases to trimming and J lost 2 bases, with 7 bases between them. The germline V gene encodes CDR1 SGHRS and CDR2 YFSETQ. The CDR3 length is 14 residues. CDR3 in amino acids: CASSLGRDTDTQYF. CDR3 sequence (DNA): TGCGCCAGCAGCTTGGGGAGGGACACAGATACGCAGTATTTT.

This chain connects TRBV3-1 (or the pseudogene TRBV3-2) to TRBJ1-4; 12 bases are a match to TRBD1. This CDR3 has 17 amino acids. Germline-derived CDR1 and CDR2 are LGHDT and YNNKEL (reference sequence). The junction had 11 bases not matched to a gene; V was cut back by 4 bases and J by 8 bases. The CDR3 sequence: CASSLGTGGAIGEKLFF. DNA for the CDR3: TGTGCCAGCAGCCTGGGGACAGGGGGCGCGATAGGGGAAAAACTGTTTTTT.

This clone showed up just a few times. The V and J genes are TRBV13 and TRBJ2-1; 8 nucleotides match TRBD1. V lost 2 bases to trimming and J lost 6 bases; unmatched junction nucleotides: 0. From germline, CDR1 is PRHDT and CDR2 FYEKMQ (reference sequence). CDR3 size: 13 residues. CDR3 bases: TGTGCCAGCAGCTTACAGGGGGCCAATGAGCAGTTCTTC. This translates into CASSLQGANEQFF.

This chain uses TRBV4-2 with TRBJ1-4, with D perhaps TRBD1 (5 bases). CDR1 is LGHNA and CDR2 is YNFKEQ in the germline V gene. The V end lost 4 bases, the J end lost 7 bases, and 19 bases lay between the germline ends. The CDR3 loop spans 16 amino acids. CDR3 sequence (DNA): TGTGCCAGCAGCCCGCAACCTCAGGGTGCGTCTGAAAAACTGTTTTTT. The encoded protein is CASSPQPQGASEKLFF.

In nucleotides, the CDR3 is TGTGCCAGCAGTGAATTCTACCAGCCGGGGAATGTGGCCTACGAGCAGTACTTC. Its protein product is CASSEFYQPGNVAYEQYF. The chain carries TRBV6-1 and TRBJ2-7; perhaps TRBD2 as D (5 bases). V was trimmed by 2 bases and J by 2 bases, leaving 22 bases between them. Germline CDR1 and CDR2: MNHNS and SASEGT. The CDR3 is 18 residues long.

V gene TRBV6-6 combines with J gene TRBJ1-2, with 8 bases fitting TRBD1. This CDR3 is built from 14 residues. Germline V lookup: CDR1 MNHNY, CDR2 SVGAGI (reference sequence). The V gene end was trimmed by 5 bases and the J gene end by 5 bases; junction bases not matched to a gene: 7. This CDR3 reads CASSTPGTGYGYTF. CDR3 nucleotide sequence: TGTGCCAGCAGTACTCCCGGGACAGGATATGGCTACACCTTC.

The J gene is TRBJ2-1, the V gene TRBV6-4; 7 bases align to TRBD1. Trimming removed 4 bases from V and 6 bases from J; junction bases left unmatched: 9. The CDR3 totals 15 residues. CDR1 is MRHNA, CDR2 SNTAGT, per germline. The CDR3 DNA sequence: TGTGCCAGCAGTGGAAGACAGGGTGTAGGCAATGAGCAGTTCTTC. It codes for CASSGRQGVGNEQFF.

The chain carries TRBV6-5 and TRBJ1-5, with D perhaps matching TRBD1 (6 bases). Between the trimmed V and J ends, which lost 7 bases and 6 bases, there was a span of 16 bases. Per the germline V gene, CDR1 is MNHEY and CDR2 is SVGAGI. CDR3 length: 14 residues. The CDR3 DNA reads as TGTGCCAGCACCCCAGGACAGCTCGGTCAGCCCCAGCATTTT. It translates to CASTPGQLGQPQHF.

As DNA, the CDR3 is TGCGCCAGCAGTGCATCCGGGACAGGGGCTCGAGGCACCATATATTTT. It specifies CASSASGTGARGTIYF. V and J are TRBV10-1 and TRBJ1-3; 10 bases align to TRBD1. The CDR3 is made up of 16 amino acids. Losses at the gene ends were 4 bases for V and 9 bases for J; bases not matched to a gene: 12. Germline V gives CDR1 WNHNN, CDR2 SYGVQD (reference sequence).

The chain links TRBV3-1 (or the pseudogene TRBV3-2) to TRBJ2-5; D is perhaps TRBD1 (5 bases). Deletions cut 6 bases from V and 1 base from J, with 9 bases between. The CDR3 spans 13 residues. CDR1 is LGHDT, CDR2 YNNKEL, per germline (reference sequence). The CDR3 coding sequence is TGTGCCAGCAGTAAGGGGTTCCAAGAGACCCAGTACTTC. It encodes CASSKGFQETQYF.

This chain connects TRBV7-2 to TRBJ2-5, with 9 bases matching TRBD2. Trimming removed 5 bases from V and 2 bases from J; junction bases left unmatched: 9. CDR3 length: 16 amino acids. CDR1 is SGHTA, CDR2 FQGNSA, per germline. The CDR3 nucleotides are TGTGCCAGCAGCCCAAATAGCGGGAGAGTACAAGAGACCCAGTACTTC. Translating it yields CASSPNSGRVQETQYF.

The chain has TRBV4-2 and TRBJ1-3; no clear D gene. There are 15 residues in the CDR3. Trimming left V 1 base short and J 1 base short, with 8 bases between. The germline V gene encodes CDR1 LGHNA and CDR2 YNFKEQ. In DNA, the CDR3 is TGTGCCAGCAGCCAAGGGCGGGGATCTGGAAACACCATATATTTT. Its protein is CASSQGRGSGNTIYF.

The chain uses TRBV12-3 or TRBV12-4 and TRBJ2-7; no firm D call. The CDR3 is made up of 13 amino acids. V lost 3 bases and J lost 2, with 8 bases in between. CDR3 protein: CASSLGSTYEQYF. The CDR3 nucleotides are TGTGCCAGCAGTTTGGGCAGCACCTACGAGCAGTACTTC.

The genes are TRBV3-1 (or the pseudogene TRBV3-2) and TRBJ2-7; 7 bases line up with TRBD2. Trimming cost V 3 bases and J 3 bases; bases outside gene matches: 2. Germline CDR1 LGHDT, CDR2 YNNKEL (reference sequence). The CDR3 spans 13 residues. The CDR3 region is CASSHRGVYEQYF. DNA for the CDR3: TGTGCCAGCAGCCACCGGGGGGTCTACGAGCAGTACTTC.

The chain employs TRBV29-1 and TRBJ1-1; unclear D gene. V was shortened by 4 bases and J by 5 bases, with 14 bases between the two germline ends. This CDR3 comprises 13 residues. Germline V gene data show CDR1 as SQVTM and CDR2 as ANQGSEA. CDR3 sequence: CSVVGLALTEAFF. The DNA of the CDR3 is TGCAGCGTTGTTGGCTTAGCGTTGACTGAAGCTTTCTTT.

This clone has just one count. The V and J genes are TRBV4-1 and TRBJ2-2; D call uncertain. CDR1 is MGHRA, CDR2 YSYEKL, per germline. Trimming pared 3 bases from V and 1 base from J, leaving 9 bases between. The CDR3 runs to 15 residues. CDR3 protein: CASSQAGQNTGELFF. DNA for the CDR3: TGCGCCAGCAGCCAGGCTGGCCAGAACACCGGGGAGCTGTTTTTT.

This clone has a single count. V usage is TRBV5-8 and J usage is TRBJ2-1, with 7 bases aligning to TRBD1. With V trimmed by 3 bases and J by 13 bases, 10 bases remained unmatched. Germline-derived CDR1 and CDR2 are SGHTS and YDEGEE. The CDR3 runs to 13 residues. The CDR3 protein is CASSSGQAAQQFF. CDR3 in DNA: TGTGCCAGCAGCTCCGGACAGGCTGCGCAACAGTTCTTC.

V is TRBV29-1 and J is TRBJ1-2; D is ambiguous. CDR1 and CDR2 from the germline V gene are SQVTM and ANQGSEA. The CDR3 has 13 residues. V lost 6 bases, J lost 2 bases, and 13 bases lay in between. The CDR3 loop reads CSVAKTDNYGYTF. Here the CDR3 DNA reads TGCAGCGTCGCTAAGACTGACAACTATGGCTACACCTTC.

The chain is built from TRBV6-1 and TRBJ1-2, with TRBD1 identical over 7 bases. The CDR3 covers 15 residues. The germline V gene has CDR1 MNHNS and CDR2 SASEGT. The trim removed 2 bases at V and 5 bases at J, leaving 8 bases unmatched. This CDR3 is CASSEMKGALYGYTF. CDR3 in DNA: TGTGCCAGCAGTGAAATGAAGGGGGCCTTGTATGGCTACACCTTC.

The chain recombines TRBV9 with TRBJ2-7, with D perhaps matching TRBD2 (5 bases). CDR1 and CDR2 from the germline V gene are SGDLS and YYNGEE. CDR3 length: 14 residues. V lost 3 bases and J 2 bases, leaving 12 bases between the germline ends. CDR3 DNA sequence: TGTGCCAGCAGCGCAGGAGGCAGCCCCTACGAGCAGTACTTC. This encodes CASSAGGSPYEQYF.

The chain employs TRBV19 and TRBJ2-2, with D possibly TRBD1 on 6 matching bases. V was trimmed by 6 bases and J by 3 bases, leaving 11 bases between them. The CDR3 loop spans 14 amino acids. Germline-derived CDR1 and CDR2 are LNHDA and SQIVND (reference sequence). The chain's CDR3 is CASRRAGDTGELFF. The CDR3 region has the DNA TGTGCCAGTAGACGGGCAGGGGACACCGGGGAGCTGTTTTTT.

CDR3: CASSLDLGGSYNEQFF. The CDR3 bases are TGTGCCAGCAGCTTAGATCTGGGGGGCTCCTACAATGAGCAGTTCTTC. The chain employs TRBV7-2 and TRBJ2-1; D might be TRBD2 (6 bases). CDR1 is SGHTA and CDR2 is FQGNSA in the germline V gene. Deletions cut 1 base from V and 0 bases from J, with 10 bases between. The CDR3 is 16 residues long.

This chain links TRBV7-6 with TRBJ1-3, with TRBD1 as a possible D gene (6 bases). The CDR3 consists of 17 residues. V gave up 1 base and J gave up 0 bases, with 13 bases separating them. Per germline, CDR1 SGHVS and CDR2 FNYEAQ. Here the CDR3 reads CASSLGRGLLSGNTIYF. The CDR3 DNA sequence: TGTGCCAGCAGCTTAGGCAGGGGCCTTCTCTCTGGAAACACCATATATTTT. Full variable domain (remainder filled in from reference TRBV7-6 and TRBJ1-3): GAGVSQSPRYKVTKRGQDVALRCDPISGHVSLYWYRQALGQGPEFLTYFNYEAQQDKSGLPNDRFSAERPEGSISTLTIQRTEQRDSAMYRCASSLGRGLLSGNTIYFGEGSWLTVV.

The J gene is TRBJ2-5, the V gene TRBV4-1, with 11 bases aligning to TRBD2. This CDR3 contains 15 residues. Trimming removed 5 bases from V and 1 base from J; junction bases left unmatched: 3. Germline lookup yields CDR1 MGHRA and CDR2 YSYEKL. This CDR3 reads CASSFSGRAQETQYF. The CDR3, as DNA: TGCGCCAGCAGCTTTAGCGGGAGGGCCCAAGAGACCCAGTACTTC.

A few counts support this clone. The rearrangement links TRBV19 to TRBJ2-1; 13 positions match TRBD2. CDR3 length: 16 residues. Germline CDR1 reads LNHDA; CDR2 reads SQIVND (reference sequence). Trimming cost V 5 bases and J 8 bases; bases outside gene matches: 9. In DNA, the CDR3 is TGTGCCAGTAGTGCCCTACTAGCGGGAGGGGGGGATGAGCAGTTCTTC. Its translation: CASSALLAGGGDEQFF.